This TCR beta chain originates from a study of Graves' ophthalmopathy and Graves' hyperthyroidism (dated by TCRdb to between 2017 and 2018). Concerning the study at large: Peripheral blood samples were taken at the time of initial diagnosis, before any treatment was given. For independent validation, a separate cohort was made up of 18 hyperthyroidism patients plus 17 patients who later progressed from hyperthyroidism to ophthalmopathy. The study used signatures of the TCR beta repertoire to tell Graves' ophthalmopathy apart from Graves' hyperthyroidism and to predict which patients would progress to ophthalmopathy. Following sample collection, hyperthyroidism patients were given methimazole at a starting dose of 30 mg daily, and ophthalmopathy patients were given high-dose intravenous methylprednisolone. In total, around 130 blood samples were TCR-sequenced: 40 to 45 ophthalmopathy, about 75 hyperthyroidism and about 17 hyperthyroidism-to-ophthalmopathy patients. In five or six hyperthyroidism patients, the T-cell repertoire of thyroid tissue was compared with the T-cell repertoire of blood. A discovery set of 100 patients (roughly 43 ophthalmopathy, approximately 58 stable hyperthyroidism) was enrolled to explore V-J signatures distinguishing ophthalmopathy from hyperthyroidism.

To note about this clonotype: Its antigen target is currently unknown. Base qualities are not at hand, and no much larger clone is one base apart.

Findings and caveats that apply to the study as a whole: Most of the expanded thyroid clonotypes with a frequency above 0.001 were also detected in blood, and it was suggested that the thyroid immune response may be reflected by blood repertoires. Ophthalmopathy was separated from stable hyperthyroidism by the 13-signature model with more than 85% sensitivity and about 81% specificity in cross-validation and with 80%/75% in the test set. In validation, the model predicted ophthalmopathy progression with less than 71% sensitivity and less than 80% specificity; roughly 11 predicted patients were CT-confirmed with GO in a median of 6.5 months. Sample size was not predetermined statistically, and investigators were not blinded to group allocation.

Reading the germline V gene gives CDR1 SNHLY and CDR2 FYNNEI. Taken from cysteine to phenylalanine, the CDR3 has 14 residues. The CDR3 DNA has 42 bases and is translated from base 1. Ophthalmopathy patients were characterized by moderately to severely active disease, a Clinical Activity Score of at least 3, a NOSPECS grade of at least 4, and a disease duration under 3 months. Patients with other autoimmune diseases, uncontrolled infections, pregnancy or lactation were excluded. Diagnosis was based on clinical symptoms, serum thyroxine, TRAb, thyroid ultrasound and orbital computed tomography. PBMCs were isolated from about 9.1 ml of fresh peripheral blood by Ficoll-Paque density gradient centrifugation. Trizol reagent was used to extract the total RNA, and its quality was then checked on an Agilent 2100 Bioanalyzer. For repertoire sequencing, the TCR beta CDR3 regions were amplified from RNA transcripts. A first-round RT-PCR used HTBI primers with the Qiagen OneStep RT-PCR kit, followed by a second-round multiplex PCR, size selection and purification. Sequencing of the libraries was carried out on an Illumina HiSeq2000 in paired-end mode with 100 bp reads. In the authors' own workflow: Reads were processed with SOAPnuke, discarding reads with adapters, uncalled bases, mean Phred below 15, or no exact constant-primer or identifier match. COPE v1.2.5 was used to merge high-quality paired reads. Unique nucleotide sequences were defined as clonotypes and aligned to IMGT TRB V, D and J references using MiTCR v1.1. Analysis was restricted to V-J combinations with a frequency above 0.0001, which covered 99% to 99.2% of repertoires. For each V-J combination, a TCR clonal expansion and chaos score was defined as the ratio of F50 clonal expansion to chaos observed in the TCRdist matrix. Welch's t-statistics and random forest were used to reduce features to 13 V-J combinations, which were fed into a naive Bayes classifier. Thyroid-blood repertoire similarity was quantified with the Morisita-Horn index. The public reads were reanalyzed by TCRdb: fastp trimming at Q25, MiXCR alignment, in-frame beta chains only. All rows with the same CDR3 protein become a single entry with the most common DNA and genes. None of the V and J calls come from the authors' own analysis; TCRdb made them. Within this sample are approximately 700,000 distinct CDR3 sequences, with 35% to 50% of them counted one time only. About 40% of the sample goes to the ten largest clones.

This TCR came from an adult man with Graves' ophthalmopathy. Sequencing was carried out using peripheral blood. The chain is encoded by TRBV2 joined to TRBJ1-2, and 7 junctional nucleotides match TRBD1. The bases are TGTGCGAGGGACAGCCTTCGACCTAACTATGGCTACACCTTC. It is translated as CARDSLRPNYGYTF.